This T cell receptor (beta chain) is from a study of blood T cells in healthy people across ages. General study results and limits: Naive and antigen-experienced cells were not separated, limiting conclusive comparison.

Peripheral blood, 9.5 to 10 milliliters per donor, was collected. A second PCR of roughly 7 to 11 cycles used a sample-barcoded 5' primer and a J-beta primer mix. One entry per CDR3 protein results from TCRdb running MiXCR on the 5' RACE reads. The sample holds around 1,800,000 distinct CDR3 sequences, 39% seen once. As to this clonotype: Its antigen is not identified.

Germline assignment: CDR1 LGHNA and CDR2 YNFKEQ. The CDR3 covers 16 residues. The ends were cut back, 2 bases at V and 5 bases at J, with 18 bases in the middle. The clonotype was recovered from a human donor in good health. Input material: blood. V gene TRBV4-2 combines with J gene TRBJ2-5, with D perhaps TRBD1 or TRBD2 (5 bases each). For the CDR3, the DNA is TGTGCCAGCAGCCAAAACATGGGACGGACCCCTGAGACCCAGTACTTC. This codes for CASSQNMGRTPETQYF.